This T cell receptor (beta chain) was recovered during a study of blood T cell repertoires in COVID-19. Study information: Specimens from acute and convalescent COVID-19 originated in the United States, Italy and Spain.

In the original analysis: Scientists estimated how many nucleated cells there were by amplifying reference gene primers. TCRdb's copy holds only in-frame clones and misses some; the assay was immunoSEQ multiplex PCR. V, J and clone size were drawn from that table, and D and trimming were deduced from the DNA. The sample yields roughly 280,000 clones, approximately 87% seen once. Germline CDR1 and CDR2: MRHNA and SNTAGT. The CDR3 contains 13 residues. The V and J ends lost 3 bases and 4 bases respectively, with 9 bases between them. This TCR came from a man aged 60 to 69 who had recovered from COVID-19. The sequencing input was peripheral blood. The chain is built from TRBV6-4 and TRBJ1-2, with D hard to call. DNA for the CDR3: TGTGCCAGCAGTGAAGGTCCGGGCTATGGCTACACCTTC. Its protein is CASSEGPGYGYTF.